This T cell receptor (beta chain) is from a study of T cells in localized non-small cell lung cancer. Findings and caveats of the study: T cell clonality was highest in uninvolved adjacent lung, above tumor.

On this clone: Antigen: not known.

Measured with immunoSEQ multiplex PCR; TCRdb has only the in-frame clones, and not every one. The sample holds around 22,000 clones, approximately 88% seen once. This CDR3 is 13 amino acids long. Deletions cut 4 bases from V and 5 bases from J, with 9 bases between. Germline V gene data show CDR1 as MNHNS and CDR2 as SASEGT. The sequenced sample was peripheral blood mononuclear cells, obtained before any cancer treatment. This receptor was identified in a woman aged 35-75 years with stage III lung adenocarcinoma. V is TRBV6-1 and J is TRBJ1-5; D gene uncertain. CDR3: CASSALQYQPQHF. The CDR3 DNA reads TGTGCCAGCAGTGCTCTGCAGTATCAGCCCCAGCATTTT.